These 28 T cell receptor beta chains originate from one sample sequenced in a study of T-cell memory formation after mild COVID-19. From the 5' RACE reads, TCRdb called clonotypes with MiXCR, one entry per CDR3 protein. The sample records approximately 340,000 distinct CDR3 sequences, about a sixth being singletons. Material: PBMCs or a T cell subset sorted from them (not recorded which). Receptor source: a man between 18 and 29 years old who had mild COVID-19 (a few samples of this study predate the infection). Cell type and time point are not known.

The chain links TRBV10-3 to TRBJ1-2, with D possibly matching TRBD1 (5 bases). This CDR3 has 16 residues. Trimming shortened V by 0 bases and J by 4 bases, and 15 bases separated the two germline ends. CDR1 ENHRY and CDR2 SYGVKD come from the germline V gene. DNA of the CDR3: TGTGCCATCAGTGAGTCGAGGGGACGGAGCACCTATGGCTACACCTTC. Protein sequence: CAISESRGRSTYGYTF.

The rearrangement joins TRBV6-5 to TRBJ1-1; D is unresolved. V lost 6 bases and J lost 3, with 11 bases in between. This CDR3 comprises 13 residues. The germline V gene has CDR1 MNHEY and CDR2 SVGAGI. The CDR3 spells CASSQSVDTEAFF. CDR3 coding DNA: TGTGCCAGCAGCCAATCAGTCGACACTGAAGCTTTCTTT.

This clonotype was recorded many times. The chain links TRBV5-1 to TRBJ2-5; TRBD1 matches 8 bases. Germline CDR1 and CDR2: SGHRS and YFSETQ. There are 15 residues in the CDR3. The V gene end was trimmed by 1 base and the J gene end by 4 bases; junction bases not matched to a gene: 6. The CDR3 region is CASSLQGAARETQYF. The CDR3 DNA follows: TGCGCCAGCAGCTTGCAGGGGGCCGCGCGAGAGACCCAGTACTTC. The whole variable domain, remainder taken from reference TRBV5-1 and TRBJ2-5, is KAGVTQTPRYLIKTRGQQVTLSCSPISGHRSVSWYQQTPGQGLQFLFEYFSETQRNKGNFPGRFSGRQFSNSRSEMNVSTLELGDSALYLCASSLQGAARETQYFGPGTRLLVL.

CDR3: CSAAGSYEQYF. The CDR3 DNA sequence: TGCAGCGCTGCTGGGTCCTACGAGCAGTACTTC. This chain links TRBV20-1 with TRBJ2-7; D gene uncertain. Germline values: CDR1 DFQATT, CDR2 SNEGSKA (reference sequence). CDR3 size: 11 residues.

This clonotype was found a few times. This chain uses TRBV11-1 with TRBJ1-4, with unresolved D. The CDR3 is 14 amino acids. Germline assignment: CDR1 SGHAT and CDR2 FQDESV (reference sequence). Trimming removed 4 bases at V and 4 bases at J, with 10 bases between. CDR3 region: CASSYGRVNEKLFF. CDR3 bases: TGTGCCAGCAGCTACGGACGGGTTAATGAAAAACTGTTTTTT.

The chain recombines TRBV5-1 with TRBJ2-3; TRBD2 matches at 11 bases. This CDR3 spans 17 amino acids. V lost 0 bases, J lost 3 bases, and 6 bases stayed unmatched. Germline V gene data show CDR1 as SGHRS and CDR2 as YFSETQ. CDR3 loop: CASSLAPLAGGTDTQYF. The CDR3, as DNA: TGCGCCAGCAGCTTGGCCCCCCTAGCGGGGGGTACAGATACGCAGTATTTT.

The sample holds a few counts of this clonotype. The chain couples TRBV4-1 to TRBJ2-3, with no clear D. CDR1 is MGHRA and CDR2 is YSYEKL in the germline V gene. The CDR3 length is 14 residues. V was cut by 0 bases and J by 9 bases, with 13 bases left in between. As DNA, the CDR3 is TGCGCCAGCAGCCAAGAATCTTGGGTCGAGACGCAGTATTTT. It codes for CASSQESWVETQYF.

CDR3 coding DNA: TGTGCCAGCAAATGGGGGGGGCATAATTCACCCCTCCACTTT. Translated, it gives CASKWGGHNSPLHF. The chain joins TRBV12-3 or TRBV12-4 to TRBJ1-6; tentatively, D is TRBD1 (6 bases). Trimming removed 7 bases from V and 5 bases from J, with 12 bases in between. The CDR3 spans 14 residues.

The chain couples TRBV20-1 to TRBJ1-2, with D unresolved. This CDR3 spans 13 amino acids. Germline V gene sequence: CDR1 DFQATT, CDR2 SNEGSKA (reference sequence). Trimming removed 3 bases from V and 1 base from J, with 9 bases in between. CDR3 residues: CSAREALNYGYTF. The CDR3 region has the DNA TGCAGTGCTAGGGAGGCGCTTAACTATGGCTACACCTTC.

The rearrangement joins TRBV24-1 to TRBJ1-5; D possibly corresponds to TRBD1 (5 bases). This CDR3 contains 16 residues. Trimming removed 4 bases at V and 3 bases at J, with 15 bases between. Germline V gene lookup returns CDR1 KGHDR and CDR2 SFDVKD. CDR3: CATSELDTIINQPQHF. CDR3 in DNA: TGTGCCACCAGTGAGTTGGACACCATAATCAATCAGCCCCAGCATTTT.

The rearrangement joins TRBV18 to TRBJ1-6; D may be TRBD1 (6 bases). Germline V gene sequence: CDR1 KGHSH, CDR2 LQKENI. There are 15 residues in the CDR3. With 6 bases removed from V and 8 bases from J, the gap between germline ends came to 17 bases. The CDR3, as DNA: TGTGCCAGCTCTCCTACCAGGGGAGCGGATTCACCCCTCCACTTT. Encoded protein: CASSPTRGADSPLHF.

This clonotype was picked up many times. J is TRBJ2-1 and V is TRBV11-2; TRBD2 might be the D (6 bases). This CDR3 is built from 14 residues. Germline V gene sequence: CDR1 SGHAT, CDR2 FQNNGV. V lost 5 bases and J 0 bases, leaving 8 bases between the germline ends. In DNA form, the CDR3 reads TGTGCCAGCAGCGGAGGGAGCTCCTACAATGAGCAGTTCTTC. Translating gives CASSGGSSYNEQFF.

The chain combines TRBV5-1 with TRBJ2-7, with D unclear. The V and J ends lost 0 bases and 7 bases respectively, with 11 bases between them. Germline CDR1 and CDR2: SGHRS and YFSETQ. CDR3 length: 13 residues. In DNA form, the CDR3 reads TGCGCCAGCAGCTTGGATGGGGTCGGAGAGCAGTACTTC. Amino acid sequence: CASSLDGVGEQYF.

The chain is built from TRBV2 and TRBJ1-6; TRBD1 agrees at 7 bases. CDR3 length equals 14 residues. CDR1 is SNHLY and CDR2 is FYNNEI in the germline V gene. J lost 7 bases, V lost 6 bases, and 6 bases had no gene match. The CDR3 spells CASRVGTENSPLHF. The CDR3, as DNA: TGTGCCAGCAGAGTAGGGACAGAGAATTCACCCCTCCACTTT.

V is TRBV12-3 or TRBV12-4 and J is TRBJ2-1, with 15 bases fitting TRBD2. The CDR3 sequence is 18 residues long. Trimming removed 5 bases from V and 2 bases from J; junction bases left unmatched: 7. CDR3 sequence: CASSPGLAGGITYNEQFF. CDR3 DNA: TGTGCCAGCAGTCCGGGACTAGCGGGGGGCATTACCTACAATGAGCAGTTCTTC.

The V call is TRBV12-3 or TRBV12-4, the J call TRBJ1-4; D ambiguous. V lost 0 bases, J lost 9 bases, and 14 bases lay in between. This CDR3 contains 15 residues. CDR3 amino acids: CASSLAKASGKKLFF. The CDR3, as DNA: TGTGCCAGCAGTTTAGCGAAGGCCTCCGGGAAAAAACTGTTTTTT.

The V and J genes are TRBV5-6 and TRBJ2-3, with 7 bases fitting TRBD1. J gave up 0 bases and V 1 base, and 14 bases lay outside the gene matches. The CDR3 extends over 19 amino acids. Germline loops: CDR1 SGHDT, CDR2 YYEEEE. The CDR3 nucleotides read TGTGCCAGCAGCTTGTTGGTGAGGGGGCGTGATACTAGCACAGATACGCAGTATTTT. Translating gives CASSLLVRGRDTSTDTQYF.

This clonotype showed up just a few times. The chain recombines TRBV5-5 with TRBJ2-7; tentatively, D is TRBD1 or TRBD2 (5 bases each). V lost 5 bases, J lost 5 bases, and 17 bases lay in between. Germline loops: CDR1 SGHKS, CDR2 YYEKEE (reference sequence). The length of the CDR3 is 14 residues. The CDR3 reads CASRSGSGTNEQYF. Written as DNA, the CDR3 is TGTGCCAGCAGGTCCGGCTCAGGGACCAACGAGCAGTACTTC. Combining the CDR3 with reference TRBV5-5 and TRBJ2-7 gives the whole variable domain DAGVTQSPTHLIKTRGQQVTLRCSPISGHKSVSWYQQVLGQGPQFIFQYYEKEERGRGNFPDRFSARQFPNYSSELNVNALLLGDSALYLCASRSGSGTNEQYFGPGTRLTVT.

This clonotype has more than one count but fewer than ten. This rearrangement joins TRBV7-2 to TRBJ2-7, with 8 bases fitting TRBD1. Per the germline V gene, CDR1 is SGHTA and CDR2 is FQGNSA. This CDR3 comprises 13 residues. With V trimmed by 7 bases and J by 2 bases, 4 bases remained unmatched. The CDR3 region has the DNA TGTGCCAGCATTTCGACAGGGGCCTACGAGCAGTACGTC. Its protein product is CASISTGAYEQYV.

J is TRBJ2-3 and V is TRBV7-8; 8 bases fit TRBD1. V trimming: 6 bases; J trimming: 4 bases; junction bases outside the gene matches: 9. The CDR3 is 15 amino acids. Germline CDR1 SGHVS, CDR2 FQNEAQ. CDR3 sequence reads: CASRKRGQGADTQYF. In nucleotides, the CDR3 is TGTGCCAGCAGGAAGAGAGGACAGGGAGCAGATACGCAGTATTTT. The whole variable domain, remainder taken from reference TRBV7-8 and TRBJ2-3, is GAGVSQSPRYKVAKRGQDVALRCDPISGHVSLFWYQQALGQGPEFLTYFQNEAQLDKSGLPSDRFFAERPEGSVSTLKIQRTQQEDSAVYLCASRKRGQGADTQYFGPGTRLTVL.

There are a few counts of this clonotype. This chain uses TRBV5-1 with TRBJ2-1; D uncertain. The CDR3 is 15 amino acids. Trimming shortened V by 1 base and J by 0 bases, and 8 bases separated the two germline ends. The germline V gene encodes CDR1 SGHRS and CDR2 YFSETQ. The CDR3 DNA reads TGCGCCAGCAGCTTGTCAGAAAACTCCTACAATGAGCAGTTCTTC. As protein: CASSLSENSYNEQFF.

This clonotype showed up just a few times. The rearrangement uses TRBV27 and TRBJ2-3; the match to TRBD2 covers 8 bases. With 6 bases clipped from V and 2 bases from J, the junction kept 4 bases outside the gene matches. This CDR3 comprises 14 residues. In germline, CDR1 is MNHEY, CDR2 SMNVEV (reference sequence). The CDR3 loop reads CASSRGGNTDTQYF. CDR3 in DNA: TGTGCCAGCAGCCGGGGGGGTAACACAGATACGCAGTATTTT.

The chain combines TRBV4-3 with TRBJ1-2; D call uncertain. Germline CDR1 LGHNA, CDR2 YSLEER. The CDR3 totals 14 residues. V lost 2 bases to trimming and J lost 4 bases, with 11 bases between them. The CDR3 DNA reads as TGCGCCAGCAGCCAACAGCAGCAGAGCTATGGCTACACCTTC. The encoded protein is CASSQQQQSYGYTF.

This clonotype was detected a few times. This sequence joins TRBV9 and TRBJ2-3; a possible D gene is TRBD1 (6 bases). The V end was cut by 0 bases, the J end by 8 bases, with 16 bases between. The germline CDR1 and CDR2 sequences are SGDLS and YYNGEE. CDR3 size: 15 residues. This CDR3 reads CASSVGLPGVGTQYF. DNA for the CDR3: TGTGCCAGCAGCGTAGGGCTCCCAGGGGTAGGTACGCAGTATTTT.

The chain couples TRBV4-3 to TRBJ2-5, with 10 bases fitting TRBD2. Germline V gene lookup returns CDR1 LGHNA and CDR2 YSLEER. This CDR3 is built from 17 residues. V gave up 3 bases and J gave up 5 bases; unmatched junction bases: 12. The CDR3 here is CASSHGLAGEQGETQYF. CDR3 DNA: TGCGCCAGCAGCCATGGGCTAGCGGGGGAACAGGGTGAGACCCAGTACTTC.

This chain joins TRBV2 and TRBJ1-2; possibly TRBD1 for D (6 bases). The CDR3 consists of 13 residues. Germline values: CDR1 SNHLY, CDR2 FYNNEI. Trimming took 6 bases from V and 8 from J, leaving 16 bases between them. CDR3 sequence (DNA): TGTGCCAGCAGACTCAACCCAGGGGACGGCTACACCTTC. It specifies CASRLNPGDGYTF.

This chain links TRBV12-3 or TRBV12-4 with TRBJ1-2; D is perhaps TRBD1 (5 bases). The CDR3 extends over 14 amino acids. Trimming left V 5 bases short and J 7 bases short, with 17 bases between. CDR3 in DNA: TGTGCCAGCAGTCTGGGACCAATGGATCCTGGCTACACCTTC. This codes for CASSLGPMDPGYTF.

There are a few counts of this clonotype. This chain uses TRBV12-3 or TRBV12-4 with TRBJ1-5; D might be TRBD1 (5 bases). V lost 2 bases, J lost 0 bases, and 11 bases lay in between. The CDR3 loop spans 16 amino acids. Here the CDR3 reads CASSLRGVNSNQPQHF. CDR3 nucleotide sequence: TGTGCCAGCAGTTTACGGGGGGTAAATAGCAATCAGCCCCAGCATTTT.